The clone carrying this TCR beta chain was picked up one time. Its antigen is unidentified. This entry comes from a study of post-analysis software for immune sequencing data. Study context: Secondary progressive, relapsing-remitting and progressive-relapsing multiple sclerosis were among the included disease courses. General study points: Roughly five TRBV segments appeared more often in patients than in controls, and TRBV5-6, TRBV5-1 and TRBV20-1 were among these. Strong co-clustering by F measure linked samples that shared a preparation batch. Multiple sclerosis patients showed significantly lower normalized Chao1 diversity than controls did.

Trimming at V came to 8 bases and at J to 1 base, leaving 5 bases not matched to a gene. In germline, CDR1 is DFQATT, CDR2 SNEGSKA (reference sequence). This CDR3 comprises 13 residues. Libraries were made from TCR beta cDNA, and they carried unique molecular identifiers. T cells numbering about 0.95 to 10 million gave rise to around 460,000 cDNA molecules. A single record per CDR3 protein comes from TCRdb applying MiXCR to the PCR reads. The sample has 600,000 to 700,000 distinct CDR3 sequences; 55% to 60% are singletons. This chain links TRBV20-1 with TRBJ2-4, with 7 positions matching TRBD2. The origin of this receptor is a girl between 2 and 10 years old with multiple sclerosis. Specimen: blood. The CDR3: CSSGGRAKNIQYF. The CDR3 nucleotides read TGCAGTTCCGGGGGGAGGGCCAAAAACATTCAGTACTTC.